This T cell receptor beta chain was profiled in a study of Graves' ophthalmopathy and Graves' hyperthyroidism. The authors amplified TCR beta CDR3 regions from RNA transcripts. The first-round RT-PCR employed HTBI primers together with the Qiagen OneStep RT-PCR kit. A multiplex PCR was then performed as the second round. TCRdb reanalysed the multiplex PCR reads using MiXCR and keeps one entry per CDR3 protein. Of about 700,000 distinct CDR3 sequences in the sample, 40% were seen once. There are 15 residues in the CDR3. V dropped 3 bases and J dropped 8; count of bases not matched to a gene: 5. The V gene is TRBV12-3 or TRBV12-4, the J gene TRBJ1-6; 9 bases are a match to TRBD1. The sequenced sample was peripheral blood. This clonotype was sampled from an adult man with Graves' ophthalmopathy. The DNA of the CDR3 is TGTGCCAGCAGTTTCACGGGACAGGGTGATTCACCCCTCCACTTT. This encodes CASSFTGQGDSPLHF.